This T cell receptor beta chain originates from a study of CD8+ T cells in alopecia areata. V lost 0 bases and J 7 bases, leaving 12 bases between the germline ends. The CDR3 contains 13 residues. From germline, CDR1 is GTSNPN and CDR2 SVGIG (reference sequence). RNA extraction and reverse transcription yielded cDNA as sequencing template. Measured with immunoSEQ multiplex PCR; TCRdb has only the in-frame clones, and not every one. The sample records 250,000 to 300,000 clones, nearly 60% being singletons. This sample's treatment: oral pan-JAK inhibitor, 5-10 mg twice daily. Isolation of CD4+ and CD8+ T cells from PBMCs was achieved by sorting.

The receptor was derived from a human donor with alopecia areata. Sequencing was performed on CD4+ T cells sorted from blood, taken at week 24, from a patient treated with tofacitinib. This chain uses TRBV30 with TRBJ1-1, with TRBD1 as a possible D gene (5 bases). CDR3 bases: TGTGCCTGGAGTGTAAGGACCACAGGTGAAGCTTTCTTT. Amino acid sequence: CAWSVRTTGEAFF.